These 12 T cell receptor beta chains were sequenced from one sample in a study of regulatory T cells in long-lasting Graves disease. Noted time point: newly diagnosed GD, antithyroid drugs for less than 3 months. With RNA extracted from PBMCs as input, the TCR library was made. With iRepertoire HTBI primers and Arm-PCR of CDR3 regions, TCR beta libraries were built. In TCRdb, the multiplex PCR reads were re-called with MiXCR into one record per CDR3 protein. The sample has some 410,000 distinct CDR3 sequences, roughly 17% seen once; the top ten hold about 10%. The data were also submitted as part of a second study, on T cells in Graves' hyperthyroidism and ophthalmopathy.

The source material was peripheral blood mononuclear cells (PBMCs), sampled at new diagnosis, from a patient treated with antithyroid drugs. The receptors here all came from a woman aged 30 to 39 with Graves disease.

The chain recombines TRBV7-2 with TRBJ2-7, with 8 bases that match TRBD1. Per the germline V gene, CDR1 is SGHTA and CDR2 is FQGNSA. The CDR3 spans 13 residues. V shed 8 bases, J shed 4 bases, and the junction held 7 bases outside the gene matches. CDR3 coding DNA: TGTGCCAGCCGAAGGGACAGGAATTACGAGCAGTACTTC. This codes for CASRRDRNYEQYF.

This clonotype was picked up many times. The J gene is TRBJ1-1, the V gene TRBV12-3 or TRBV12-4; TRBD1 is a possible D gene (6 bases). Trimming took 7 bases from V and 4 from J, leaving 16 bases between them. This CDR3 has 14 residues. This CDR3 is CASILDRSGTEAFF. The DNA for the CDR3 is TGTGCCAGCATCCTCGACAGGTCTGGCACTGAAGCTTTCTTT.

The J gene is TRBJ1-1, the V gene TRBV4-1; no definite D call. Germline V gives CDR1 MGHRA, CDR2 YSYEKL. Trimming stripped 2 bases from V and 10 bases from J, with 17 bases between. The CDR3 is 14 amino acids. CDR3 DNA sequence: TGCGCCAGCAGCCAAAGCTTCCGGGCGTCGGCAGCTTTCTTT. Residues: CASSQSFRASAAFF.

The chain carries TRBV6-1 and TRBJ2-7; D tentatively reads TRBD1 or TRBD2 (5 bases each). Germline V gives CDR1 MNHNS, CDR2 SASEGT. There are 13 residues in the CDR3. V lost 7 bases and J lost 4, with 14 bases in between. CDR3 amino acids: CASTQSGQYEQYF. CDR3 coding DNA: TGTGCCAGCACCCAATCGGGGCAGTACGAGCAGTACTTC.

This clonotype was recorded a few times. The CDR3, as DNA: TGTGCCAGCAGGGGCCGGGGCCTACGAAACACTGAAGCTTTCTTT. It codes for CASRGRGLRNTEAFF. The chain is built from TRBV6-1 and TRBJ1-1; tentative D call: TRBD1 (5 bases). The CDR3 is made up of 15 amino acids. V was pared by 6 bases and J by 2 bases, with 16 bases between. CDR1 and CDR2 from the germline V gene are MNHNS and SASEGT.

This clonotype was detected many times. The rearrangement joins TRBV18 to TRBJ2-7; D gene ambiguous. Germline lookup yields CDR1 KGHSH and CDR2 LQKENI. The CDR3 runs 13 residues. Deletions cut 3 bases from V and 5 bases from J, with 11 bases between. In nucleotides, the CDR3 is TGTGCCAGCTCACCTCCAGGAGTGGACGAGCAGTACTTC. Translation: CASSPPGVDEQYF. The full variable domain, in which reference TRBV18 and TRBJ2-7 provide the parts outside the CDR3, is NAGVMQNPRHLVRRRGQEARLRCSPMKGHSHVYWYRQLPEEGLKFMVYLQKENIIDESGMPKERFSAEFPKEGPSILRIQQVVRGDSAAYFCASSPPGVDEQYFGPGTRLTVT.

As concerns this clonotype: As the CDR3 is not closed by the conserved phenylalanine or tryptophan, this likely results from a read error. The V gene is TRBV4-1, the J gene TRBJ1-5; no firm D call. The V end lost 1 base, the J end lost 0 bases, and 10 bases lay between the germline ends. Germline V gene sequence: CDR1 MGHRA, CDR2 YSYEKL. This CDR3 spans 16 amino acids. Here the CDR3 reads CASSQVVRYSNQPQHL. CDR3 in DNA: TGCGCCAGCAGCCAAGTGGTCAGATATAGCAATCAGCCCCAGCATCTT.

This clonotype was picked up a small number of times. The V call is TRBV7-2, the J call TRBJ2-7; D call uncertain. Per germline, CDR1 SGHTA and CDR2 FQGNSA. The CDR3 has 12 amino acids. Trimming took 1 base from V and 5 from J, leaving 6 bases between them. CDR3: CASSLVTDEQYF. The CDR3 nucleotides are TGTGCCAGCAGCTTAGTTACCGACGAGCAGTACTTC.

As to this clonotype: Just one base apart from a much larger clone, this may be a read error. V and J are TRBV15 and TRBJ2-5, with a weak D call TRBD1 (6 bases). This CDR3 contains 15 residues. Looked up from germline, CDR1 is LNHNV and CDR2 is YYDKDF (reference sequence). DNA of the CDR3: TGTGCCACCAGCAGAGGGGTGGGGGCCCAAGAGGCCCAGTACTTC. Translated, it gives CATSRGVGAQEAQYF.

This clonotype has at least ten counts. V gene TRBV28 combines with J gene TRBJ1-5, with 7 bases lining up with TRBD1. The CDR3 is 15 residues long. Unmatched junction bases numbered 13, after V lost 8 bases and J lost 6 bases. Looked up from germline, CDR1 is MDHEN and CDR2 is SYDVKM. The CDR3 here is CASHQGDLGVQPQHF. CDR3 bases: TGTGCCAGCCATCAGGGGGACCTTGGAGTTCAGCCCCAGCATTTT. Combining the CDR3 with reference TRBV28 and TRBJ1-5 gives the whole variable domain DVKVTQSSRYLVKRTGEKVFLECVQDMDHENMFWYRQDPGLGLRLIYFSYDVKMKEKGDIPEGYSVSREKKERFSLILESASTNQTSMYLCASHQGDLGVQPQHFGDGTRLSIL.

V usage is TRBV19 and J usage is TRBJ2-7; 8 nucleotides agree with TRBD1. Per the germline V gene, CDR1 is LNHDA and CDR2 is SQIVND (reference sequence). J lost 2 bases, V lost 9 bases, and 9 bases had no gene match. This CDR3 is 14 amino acids long. The CDR3 nucleotides read TGTGCCAGACGTGAGACAGGGGTCACCTACGAGCAGTACTTC. It yields the protein CARRETGVTYEQYF.

To note about this clonotype: This sequence may be a read error, since a much larger clone differs from it by one base. The J gene is TRBJ2-7, the V gene TRBV2; D uncertain. This CDR3 region has 12 residues. Germline lookup yields CDR1 SNHLY and CDR2 FYNNEI. The CDR3 sequence: CASSESLYKQYF. The CDR3 DNA reads as TGTGCCAGCAGTGAGTCGCTCTACAAGCAGTACTTC.